Reported below is one TCR beta chain. This entry comes from a study of identical twins. V dropped 0 bases and J dropped 2 bases, with 9 bases sitting between them. CDR3 size: 15 residues. The germline gives CDR1 SGDLS, CDR2 YYNGEE. TCRdb reprocessed the 5' RACE reads with MiXCR, giving one entry per CDR3 protein. This sample yields around 480,000 distinct CDR3 sequences, of which roughly an eighth are seen a single time; more than 0.8% belongs to the top ten. In addition, the sample was reused for a study of yellow fever vaccine responses in identical twins.

This chain joins TRBV9 and TRBJ2-1, with unresolved D. This TCR derives from a woman between 18 and 29 years old in good health. Material for sequencing was CD4+ T cells sorted from blood. The CDR3 region has the DNA TGTGCCAGCAGCGTAGTGGCAGGAACCTACAATGAGCAGTTCTTC. As protein: CASSVVAGTYNEQFF.